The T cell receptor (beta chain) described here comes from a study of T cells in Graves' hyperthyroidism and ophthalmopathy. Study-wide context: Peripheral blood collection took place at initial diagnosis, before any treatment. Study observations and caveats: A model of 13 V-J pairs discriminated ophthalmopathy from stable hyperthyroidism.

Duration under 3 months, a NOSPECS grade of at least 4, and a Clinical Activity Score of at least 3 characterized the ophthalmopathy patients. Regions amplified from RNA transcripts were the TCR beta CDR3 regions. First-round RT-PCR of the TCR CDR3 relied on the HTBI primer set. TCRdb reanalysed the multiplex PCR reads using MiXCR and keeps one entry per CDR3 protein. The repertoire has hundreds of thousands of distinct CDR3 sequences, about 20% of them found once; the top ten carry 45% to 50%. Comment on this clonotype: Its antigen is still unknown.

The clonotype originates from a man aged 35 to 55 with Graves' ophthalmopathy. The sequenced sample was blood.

CDR3 coding DNA: TGCAGCGTTGTCCCCAGGGGTAGCGGGAAAGAGACCCAGTACTTC. Its translation: CSVVPRGSGKETQYF. V is TRBV29-1 and J is TRBJ2-5, with TRBD2 identical over 8 bases. The length of the CDR3 is 15 residues. Germline V lookup: CDR1 SQVTM, CDR2 ANQGSEA. The J segment lost 3 bases and the V segment lost 4 bases, leaving 10 bases of the junction unmatched.